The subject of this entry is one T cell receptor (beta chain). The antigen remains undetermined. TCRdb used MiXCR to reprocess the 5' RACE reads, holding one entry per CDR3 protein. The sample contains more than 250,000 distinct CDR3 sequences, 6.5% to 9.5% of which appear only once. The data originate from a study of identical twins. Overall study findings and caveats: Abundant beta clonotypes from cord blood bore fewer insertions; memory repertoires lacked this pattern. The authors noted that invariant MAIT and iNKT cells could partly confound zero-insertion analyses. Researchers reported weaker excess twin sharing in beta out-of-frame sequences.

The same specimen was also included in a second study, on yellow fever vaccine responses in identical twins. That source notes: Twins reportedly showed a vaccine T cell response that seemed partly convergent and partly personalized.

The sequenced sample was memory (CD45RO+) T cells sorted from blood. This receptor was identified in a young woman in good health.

CDR3 in amino acids: CASSSGVRLSYEQYF. The CDR3 region has the DNA TGTGCCAGCAGCTCCGGGGTCAGACTGTCCTACGAGCAGTACTTC. The chain carries TRBV5-6 and TRBJ2-7; D may be TRBD2 (5 bases). The CDR3 totals 15 residues. The V end was cut by 3 bases, the J end by 1 base, with 14 bases between. Germline V CDR1 and CDR2: SGHDT, YYEEEE.